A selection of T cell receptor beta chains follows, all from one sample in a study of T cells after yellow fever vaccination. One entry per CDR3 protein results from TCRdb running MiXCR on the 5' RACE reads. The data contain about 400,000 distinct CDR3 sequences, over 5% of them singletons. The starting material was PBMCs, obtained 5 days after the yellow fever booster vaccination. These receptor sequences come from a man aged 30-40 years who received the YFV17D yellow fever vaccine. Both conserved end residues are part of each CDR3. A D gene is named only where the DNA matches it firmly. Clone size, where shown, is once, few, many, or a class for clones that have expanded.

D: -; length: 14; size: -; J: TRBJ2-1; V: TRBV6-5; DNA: TGTGCCAGCAGTTACTCGCGGGAAAAGAATGAGCAGTTCTTC; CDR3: CASSYSREKNEQFF
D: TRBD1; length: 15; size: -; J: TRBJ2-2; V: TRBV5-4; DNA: TGTGCCAGCAGCCCGACAGGGAGAGACACCGGGGAGCTGTTTTTT; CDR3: CASSPTGRDTGELFF
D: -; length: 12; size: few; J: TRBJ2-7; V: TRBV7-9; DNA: TGTGCCAGCAGTAAAACCCCCTACGAGCAGTACTTC; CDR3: CASSKTPYEQYF
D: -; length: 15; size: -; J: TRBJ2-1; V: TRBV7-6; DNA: TGTGCCAGCAGCTTAGAGCGCCTACCGAACAATGAGCAGTTCTTC; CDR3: CASSLERLPNNEQFF
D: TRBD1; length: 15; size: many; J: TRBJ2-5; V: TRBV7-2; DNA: TGTGCCAGCAGCCCAGCCGGGACAGGGTTGAAGACCCAGTACTTC; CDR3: CASSPAGTGLKTQYF
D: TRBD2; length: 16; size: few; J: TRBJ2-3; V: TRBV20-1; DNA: TGCAGTGCTAACGACCGTTCGACTAGCGGCTTCTATACGCAGTATTTT; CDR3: CSANDRSTSGFYTQYF
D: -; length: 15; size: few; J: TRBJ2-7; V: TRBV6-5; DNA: TGTGCCAGCAGTTATGTCAGGGGCCCGGTCTACGAGCAGTACTTC; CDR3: CASSYVRGPVYEQYF
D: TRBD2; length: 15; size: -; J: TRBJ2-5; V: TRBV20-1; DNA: TGCAGTGCTAGAGGAAGGACTAGCTTCCAAGAGACCCAGTACTTC; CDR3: CSARGRTSFQETQYF
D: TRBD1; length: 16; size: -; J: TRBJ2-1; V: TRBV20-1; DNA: TGCAGTGCAATCCCCCGGGACAGATTTTCCTACAATGAGCAGTTCTTC; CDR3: CSAIPRDRFSYNEQFF
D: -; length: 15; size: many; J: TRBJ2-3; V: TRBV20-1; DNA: TGCAGTGCCGAAGACCGTAGAGTACTCACAGATACGCAGTATTTT; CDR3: CSAEDRRVLTDTQYF
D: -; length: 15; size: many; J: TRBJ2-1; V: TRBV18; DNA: TGTGCCAGCTCACCTGATACCCGAACCCAATATGAGCAGTTCTTC; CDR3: CASSPDTRTQYEQFF
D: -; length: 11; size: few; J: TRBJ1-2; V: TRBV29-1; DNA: TGCAGCGTTGGCGGCAGGGCAGGCTACACCTTC; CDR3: CSVGGRAGYTF
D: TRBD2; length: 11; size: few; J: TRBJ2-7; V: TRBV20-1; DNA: TGCAGTGCTCTTAGCGGGATTGGGCAGTACTTC; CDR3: CSALSGIGQYF
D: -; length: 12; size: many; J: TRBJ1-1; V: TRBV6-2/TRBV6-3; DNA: TGTGCCAGCAGTCAGGGGAGCACTGAAGCTTTCTTT; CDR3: CASSQGSTEAFF
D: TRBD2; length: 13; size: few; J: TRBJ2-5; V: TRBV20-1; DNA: TGCAGTGCACGTAACGGGAGGGGGGAGACCCAGTACTTC; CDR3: CSARNGRGETQYF
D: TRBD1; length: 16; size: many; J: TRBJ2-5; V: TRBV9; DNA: TGTGCCAGCAGCGCAGACAGGGGCACAATACAAGAGACCCAGTACTTC; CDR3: CASSADRGTIQETQYF
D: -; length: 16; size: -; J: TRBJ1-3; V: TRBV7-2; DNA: TGTGCCAGCAGCTTAGGGCCCGCGAGCACTGGAAACGCCATATATTTT; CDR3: CASSLGPASTGNAIYF
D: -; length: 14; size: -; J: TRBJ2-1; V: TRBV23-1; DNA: TGCACCAGCAGTCATCCAGGAGAGGGGAATGAGCAGTTCTTC; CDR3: CTSSHPGEGNEQFF
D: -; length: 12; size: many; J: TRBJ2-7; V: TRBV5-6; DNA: TGTGCCAGCAGCAGGACAGACTACGAGCAGTACTTC; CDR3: CASSRTDYEQYF
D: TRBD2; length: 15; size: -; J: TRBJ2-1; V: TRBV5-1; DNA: TGCGCCAGCCAACCGTTGGCGGGGGGAGACAATGAGCAGTTCTTC; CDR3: CASQPLAGGDNEQFF
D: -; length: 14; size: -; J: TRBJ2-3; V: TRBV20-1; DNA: TGCAGTGCTAGAGACAGGGTTCGGGCAGATACGCAGTATTTT; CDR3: CSARDRVRADTQYF
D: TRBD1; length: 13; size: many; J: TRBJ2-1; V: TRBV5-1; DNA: TGCGCCAGCAGCATGACAGGGGGCAATGAGCAGTTCTTC; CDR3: CASSMTGGNEQFF
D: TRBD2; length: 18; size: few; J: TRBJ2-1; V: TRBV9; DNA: TGTGCCAGCAGCGTAGGCCCCCTGGGTGCGGGAGGGCCGAGTGAGCAGTTCTTC; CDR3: CASSVGPLGAGGPSEQFF